Described below is a single T cell receptor (beta chain) sequence and its context. The data are from a study of shared T cell receptors in the human thymus. This CDR3 region has 15 residues. J gave up 2 bases and V 2 bases, and 4 bases lay outside the gene matches. Germline-derived CDR1 and CDR2 are LGHNA and YNFKEQ. Assay: immunoSEQ multiplex PCR; the TCRdb copy retains only in-frame clones and omits some. The table lists hundreds of thousands of clones, roughly 90% of them singletons. This sample was shared with a second study, whose subject was human thymus T cells. Per that study: Thymus specimens were resections from corrective heart surgery. Apparent skewing of V and J gene usage characterized both thymic and blood repertoires. Related research described strongly overlapping thymic repertoires in unrelated people.

The TCR sequence derives from a boy less than two years old with a congenital heart defect. This chain uses TRBV4-2 with TRBJ2-3; 7 bases fit TRBD1. The specimen sequenced was thymocytes. The CDR3 nucleotides are TGTGCCAGCAGCCAATGGGACAGCTTCACAGATACGCAGTATTTT. Translated: CASSQWDSFTDTQYF.